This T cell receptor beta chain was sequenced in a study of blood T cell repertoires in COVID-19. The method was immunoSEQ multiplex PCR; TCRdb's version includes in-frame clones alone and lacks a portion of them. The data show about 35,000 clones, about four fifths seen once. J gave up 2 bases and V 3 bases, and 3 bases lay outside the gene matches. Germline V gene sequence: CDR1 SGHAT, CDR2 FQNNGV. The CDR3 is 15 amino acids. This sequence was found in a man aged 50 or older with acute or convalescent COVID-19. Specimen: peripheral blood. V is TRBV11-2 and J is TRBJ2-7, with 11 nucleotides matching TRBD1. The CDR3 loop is CASSFGGQGAYEQYF. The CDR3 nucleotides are TGTGCCAGCAGCTTTGGGGGACAGGGGGCCTACGAGCAGTACTTC.